The 8 T cell receptor beta chains reported below all come from one sample, sequenced in a study of shared clonotypes between healthy human individuals. TCRdb's table, derived via immunoSEQ multiplex PCR, lists solely in-frame clones and lacks some. The sample has around 500,000 clones, about 78% seen once. The specimen sequenced was PBMCs. All receptors come from a middle-aged woman in good health. Some clones in this sample may be carry-over from other donors' samples.

This sequence joins TRBV10-2 and TRBJ2-5; D uncertain. The CDR3 length is 13 residues. Germline CDR1 reads WSHSY; CDR2 reads SAAADI. The ends were cut back, 0 bases at V and 13 bases at J, with 15 bases in the middle. The CDR3 reads CASSESSPTRRYF. In nucleotides, the CDR3 is TGCGCCAGCAGTGAGTCTAGCCCAACGCGACGGTACTTC.

The genes are TRBV12-5 and TRBJ2-1, with no clear D. The germline CDR1 and CDR2 sequences are LGHNT and FRNRAP. V lost 1 base, J lost 8 bases, and 12 bases lay in between. The CDR3 loop spans 14 amino acids. For the CDR3, the DNA is TGTGCTAGTGGTTTGGGACGGCTAGGCGATGAGCAGTTCTTC. Its translation: CASGLGRLGDEQFF.

The genes are TRBV6-1 and TRBJ2-7, with a weak D call TRBD1 (5 bases). Germline assignment: CDR1 MNHNS and CDR2 SASEGT. CDR3 length: 15 amino acids. The V and J ends lost 4 bases and 0 bases respectively, with 13 bases between them. The DNA of the CDR3 is TGTGCCAGCAGTGCCTTACAGGAGAGCTCCTACGAGCAGTACTTC. Residues: CASSALQESSYEQYF.

This clone turned up a few times. The CDR3 sequence is CASTSDSRGYTF. The CDR3 DNA reads TGTGCCAGCACCTCCGACTCCCGGGGCTACACCTTC. This sequence joins TRBV2 and TRBJ1-2; D remains ambiguous. The CDR3 totals 12 residues. Germline assignment: CDR1 SNHLY and CDR2 FYNNEI. The V end was cut by 7 bases, the J end by 8 bases, with 14 bases between.

In this sample, this clone turned up once. The chain is built from TRBV15 and TRBJ2-7; tentatively, D is TRBD2 (6 bases). Germline V gene data show CDR1 as LNHNV and CDR2 as YYDKDF (reference sequence). This CDR3 comprises 12 residues. Trimming cost V 6 bases and J 6 bases, with 12 bases left between them. The CDR3 sequence: CATRRGRGEQYF. Written as DNA, the CDR3 is TGTGCCACCAGGCGGGGAAGGGGCGAGCAGTACTTC.

The chain joins TRBV6-1 to TRBJ1-1; tentatively, D is TRBD1 (6 bases). V was clipped by 8 bases and J by 1 base, with 11 bases between them. CDR3 length equals 13 residues. Germline CDR1 and CDR2: MNHNS and SASEGT. The CDR3, as DNA: TGTGCCAGCGGACAGCAGCCGAACACTGAAGCTTTCTTT. Amino acid sequence: CASGQQPNTEAFF.

The chain joins TRBV6-1 to TRBJ1-5; 7 bases are a match to TRBD1. There are 15 residues in the CDR3. V gave up 7 bases and J gave up 2 bases; unmatched junction bases: 8. Germline-derived CDR1 and CDR2 are MNHNS and SASEGT. CDR3 region: CASIRGGEGNQPQHF. CDR3 in DNA: TGTGCCAGCATACGAGGGGGCGAGGGCAATCAGCCCCAGCATTTT.

This sequence joins TRBV28 and TRBJ1-1, with 8 bases matching TRBD1. V trimming: 3 bases; J trimming: 2 bases; junction bases outside the gene matches: 2. The CDR3 covers 14 residues. From germline, CDR1 is MDHEN and CDR2 SYDVKM. CDR3 coding DNA: TGTGCCAGCAGTTTCGACAGGGGCAACACTGAAGCTTTCTTT. This translates into CASSFDRGNTEAFF.